This TCR beta chain is drawn from a study of memory CD4+ T cells and cytomegalovirus serostatus. Per the study methods: After removing out-of-frame reads, 2,204,828 distinct TCRbeta sequences remained. Data came from immunoSEQ multiplex PCR; TCRdb stores just in-frame clones and leaves some out. The DNA was the basis for D and trimming; V, J and clone size are from that table. The sample yields roughly 60,000 clones, approximately 80% seen once. Trimming took off 0 bases at V and 9 bases at J, with 15 bases between the two ends. This CDR3 contains 15 residues. Germline V gene lookup returns CDR1 LNHDA and CDR2 SQIVND (reference sequence). The sort gate was single viable CD3+CD4+CD8-CD45RO+ cells for memory CD4+ T cells.

Sample: memory CD4+ T cells from blood. The chain recombines TRBV19 with TRBJ2-1, with D maybe TRBD1 (6 bases). The sequence was collected from an adult in good health and CMV-seronegative. The CDR3 DNA follows: TGTGCCAGTAGTATAGATCGGCAGGGGCGGAGTGAGCAGTTCTTC. This gives the protein CASSIDRQGRSEQFF. The full variable domain, its missing parts supplied by reference TRBV19 and TRBJ2-1, is DGGITQSPKYLFRKEGQNVTLSCEQNLNHDAMYWYRQDPGQGLRLIYYSQIVNDFQKGDIAEGYSVSREKKESFPLTVTSAQKNPTAFYLCASSIDRQGRSEQFFGPGTRLTVL.